This is a list of T cell receptor beta chains from one sample in a study of T cell responses to AZD1222 COVID-19 vaccine. Assay: immunoSEQ multiplex PCR; the TCRdb copy retains only in-frame clones and omits some. The table shows around 120,000 clones, with over 75% occurring only once. The specimen comprised peripheral blood, sampled on day 0 of MenACWY control vaccination. Receptors originate from an adult in good health. Both conserved end residues are part of each CDR3. Each record gives: clone size, V gene, J gene, D gene, CDR3 protein, CDR3 DNA. A D gene is named only where the DNA matches it firmly. Not all rows give a size; the values are once, few, many and, for expanded clones, a class.

clone size: -
V gene: TRBV14
J gene: TRBJ2-7
D gene: -
CDR3 protein: CASSQEWGYYEQYF
CDR3 DNA: TGTGCCAGCAGCCAAGAATGGGGATACTACGAGCAGTACTTC

clone size: -
V gene: TRBV29-1
J gene: TRBJ2-5
D gene: -
CDR3 protein: CSVYEHTTYGETQYF
CDR3 DNA: TGCAGCGTTTATGAACACACGACGTATGGAGAGACCCAGTACTTC

clone size: -
V gene: TRBV18
J gene: TRBJ1-5
D gene: -
CDR3 protein: CASSPIGRDQPQHF
CDR3 DNA: TGTGCCAGCTCACCTATTGGGCGAGATCAGCCCCAGCATTTT

clone size: -
V gene: TRBV11-2
J gene: TRBJ1-2
D gene: -
CDR3 protein: CASSLRGRVWEDGYTF
CDR3 DNA: TGTGCCAGCAGCCTCCGGGGGCGTGTTTGGGAGGATGGCTACACCTTC

clone size: -
V gene: TRBV3-1/TRBV3-2
J gene: TRBJ2-3
D gene: -
CDR3 protein: CASSQGVTFLSTDTQYF
CDR3 DNA: TGTGCCAGCAGCCAAGGAGTTACTTTCCTTAGCACAGATACGCAGTATTTT

clone size: -
V gene: TRBV4-2
J gene: TRBJ1-2
D gene: -
CDR3 protein: CATQGVRDDGYTF
CDR3 DNA: TGTGCCACCCAGGGTGTGCGGGATGATGGCTACACCTTC

clone size: -
V gene: TRBV7-2
J gene: TRBJ2-2
D gene: TRBD2
CDR3 protein: CASSLALGLAGRGELFF
CDR3 DNA: TGTGCCAGCAGCTTAGCGCTGGGACTAGCGGGGAGAGGGGAGCTGTTTTTT

clone size: -
V gene: TRBV6-2/TRBV6-3
J gene: TRBJ2-3
D gene: -
CDR3 protein: CASSPVDTQYF
CDR3 DNA: TGTGCCAGCAGCCCCGTAGATACGCAGTATTTT

clone size: once
V gene: TRBV28
J gene: TRBJ1-2
D gene: -
CDR3 protein: CASRTQQGANYGYTF
CDR3 DNA: TGTGCCAGCAGGACTCAACAGGGAGCTAACTATGGCTACACCTTC

clone size: once
V gene: TRBV30
J gene: TRBJ2-5
D gene: -
CDR3 protein: CAWRYGDRQETQYF
CDR3 DNA: TGTGCCTGGCGGTATGGTGACAGGCAAGAGACCCAGTACTTC

clone size: -
V gene: TRBV18
J gene: TRBJ2-4
D gene: TRBD1
CDR3 protein: CASSPLRQGVAKNIQYF
CDR3 DNA: TGTGCCAGCTCACCACTACGACAGGGGGTAGCCAAAAACATTCAGTACTTC

clone size: -
V gene: TRBV2
J gene: TRBJ2-7
D gene: -
CDR3 protein: CASSVRTPYEQYF
CDR3 DNA: TGTGCCAGCAGTGTTAGGACACCTTACGAGCAGTACTTC

clone size: -
V gene: TRBV6-5
J gene: TRBJ1-1
D gene: -
CDR3 protein: CASISDSMNTEAFF
CDR3 DNA: TGTGCCAGCATCAGCGACAGCATGAACACTGAAGCTTTCTTT

clone size: -
V gene: TRBV15
J gene: TRBJ1-3
D gene: -
CDR3 protein: CATSRGGTASGNTIYF
CDR3 DNA: TGTGCCACCAGCAGAGGGGGAACGGCATCTGGAAACACCATATATTTT

clone size: -
V gene: TRBV19
J gene: TRBJ2-7
D gene: TRBD1
CDR3 protein: CASSRLGRQGSEQYF
CDR3 DNA: TGTGCCAGTAGTAGGCTAGGGAGACAGGGTTCCGAGCAGTACTTC

clone size: few
V gene: TRBV20-1
J gene: TRBJ2-7
D gene: -
CDR3 protein: CSASGYEQYF
CDR3 DNA: TGCAGTGCTAGCGGCTACGAGCAGTACTTC

clone size: few
V gene: TRBV5-1
J gene: TRBJ1-3
D gene: TRBD1
CDR3 protein: CASTTGASGNTIYF
CDR3 DNA: TGCGCCAGCACAACAGGGGCTTCTGGAAACACCATATATTTT

clone size: medium-sized
V gene: TRBV2
J gene: TRBJ2-5
D gene: TRBD2
CDR3 protein: CASSATSEETQYF
CDR3 DNA: TGTGCCAGCAGTGCGACTAGCGAAGAGACCCAGTACTTC

clone size: -
V gene: TRBV4-1
J gene: TRBJ1-4
D gene: TRBD1
CDR3 protein: CASSHGQGYEKLFF
CDR3 DNA: TGCGCCAGCAGCCATGGACAGGGATATGAAAAACTGTTTTTT

clone size: -
V gene: TRBV5-5
J gene: TRBJ2-2
D gene: -
CDR3 protein: CASRADSLPNTGELFF
CDR3 DNA: TGTGCCAGCAGGGCAGACAGTTTACCGAACACCGGGGAGCTGTTTTTT

clone size: few
V gene: TRBV28
J gene: TRBJ2-3
D gene: TRBD2
CDR3 protein: CASRRLAGGSMDTQYF
CDR3 DNA: TGTGCCAGCAGAAGACTAGCGGGGGGGTCAATGGATACGCAGTATTTT

clone size: -
V gene: TRBV7-2
J gene: TRBJ2-1
D gene: TRBD2
CDR3 protein: CASSVAGDSYNEQFF
CDR3 DNA: TGTGCCAGCAGCGTCGCGGGGGACTCCTACAATGAGCAGTTCTTC

clone size: -
V gene: TRBV19
J gene: TRBJ1-5
D gene: -
CDR3 protein: CASSISDPQEPQHF
CDR3 DNA: TGTGCCAGTAGTATATCGGACCCTCAAGAGCCCCAGCATTTT

clone size: -
V gene: TRBV12-5
J gene: TRBJ2-3
D gene: -
CDR3 protein: CASGQTITDTQYF
CDR3 DNA: TGTGCTAGTGGTCAAACAATCACAGATACGCAGTATTTT

clone size: -
V gene: TRBV2
J gene: TRBJ1-2
D gene: -
CDR3 protein: CASSEFGRAGRGNGYTF
CDR3 DNA: TGTGCCAGCAGTGAATTTGGTCGGGCAGGGAGAGGGAATGGCTACACCTTC

clone size: -
V gene: TRBV6-5
J gene: TRBJ1-2
D gene: -
CDR3 protein: CASQGQLFKGGYTF
CDR3 DNA: TGTGCCAGCCAAGGACAGCTGTTTAAGGGTGGCTACACCTTC

clone size: -
V gene: TRBV4-3
J gene: TRBJ1-1
D gene: -
CDR3 protein: CASSQVRGVSTEAFF
CDR3 DNA: TGCGCCAGCAGCCAAGTCCGGGGGGTGAGCACTGAAGCTTTCTTT

clone size: -
V gene: TRBV28
J gene: TRBJ1-5
D gene: TRBD1
CDR3 protein: CASSPSGQGNQPQHF
CDR3 DNA: TGTGCCAGCAGTCCCTCGGGACAGGGTAATCAGCCCCAGCATTTT

clone size: -
V gene: TRBV28
J gene: TRBJ1-5
D gene: -
CDR3 protein: CASSTSEGSNQPQHF
CDR3 DNA: TGTGCCAGCAGCACCTCGGAGGGGAGCAATCAGCCCCAGCATTTT